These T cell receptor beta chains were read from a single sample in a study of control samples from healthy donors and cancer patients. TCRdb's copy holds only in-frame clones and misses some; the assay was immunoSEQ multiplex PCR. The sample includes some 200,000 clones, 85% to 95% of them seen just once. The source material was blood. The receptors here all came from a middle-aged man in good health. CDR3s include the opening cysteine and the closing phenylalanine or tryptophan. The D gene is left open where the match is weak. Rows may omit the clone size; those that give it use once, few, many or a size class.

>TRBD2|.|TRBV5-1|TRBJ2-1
TGCGCCAGCAGCTTCGGAGCGGGGGTATACGAGCAGTTCTTC
CASSFGAGVYEQFF
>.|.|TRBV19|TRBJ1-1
TGTGCCAGTAATTCTAGGGGCCCTAACGAAGCTTTCTTT
CASNSRGPNEAFF
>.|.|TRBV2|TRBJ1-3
TGTGCCAGCAGTGATCGTTGGGCAGAAGGAAACACCATATATTTT
CASSDRWAEGNTIYF
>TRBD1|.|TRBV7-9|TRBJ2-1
TGTGCCAGCACCGACAGGGGCCCAAACAATGAGCAGTTCTTC
CASTDRGPNNEQFF
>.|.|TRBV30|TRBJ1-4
TGTGCCTGGAGTGTAGAGCTCCATGAAAAACTGTTTTTT
CAWSVELHEKLFF
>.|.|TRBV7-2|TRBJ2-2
TGTGCCAGCAGCTTAACAGGGAGAGACACCGGGGAGCTGTTTTTT
CASSLTGRDTGELFF
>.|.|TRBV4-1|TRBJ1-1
TGCGCCAGCAGCCAAAGCGGCGTCACTGAAGCTTTCTTT
CASSQSGVTEAFF
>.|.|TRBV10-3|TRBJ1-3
TGTGCCATCAGTAAAATCTCCGGGGGCAGCTCTGGAAACACCATATATTTT
CAISKISGGSSGNTIYF
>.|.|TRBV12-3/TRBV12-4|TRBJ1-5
TGTGCCAGCAGCCAACGGGGGCCAAAGCCCCAGCATTTT
CASSQRGPKPQHF
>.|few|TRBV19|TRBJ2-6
TGTGCCAGTACGCCGTTACTCAGCTCTGGGGCCAACGTCCTGACTTTC
CASTPLLSSGANVLTF
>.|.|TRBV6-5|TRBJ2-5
TGTGCCACCCAAGGGCAGGGAGCTTACCAAGAGACCCAGTACTTC
CATQGQGAYQETQYF
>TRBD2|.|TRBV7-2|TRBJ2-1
TGTGCCAGCAGCCCCTCTAGCGGGGGGGAGGATGAGCAGTTCTTC
CASSPSSGGEDEQFF
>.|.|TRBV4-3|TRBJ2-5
TGCGCCAGCAGCCAAGAAAGGGGGGGGCAGGAGACCCAGTACTTC
CASSQERGGQETQYF
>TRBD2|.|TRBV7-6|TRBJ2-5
TGTGCCAGCAGCCTAGCGGGTCTGTACCAAGAGACCCAGTACTTC
CASSLAGLYQETQYF
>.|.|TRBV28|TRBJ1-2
TGTGCCAGCAGTTTGCGGGCCTATGGCTACACCTTC
CASSLRAYGYTF
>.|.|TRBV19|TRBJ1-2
TGTGCCAGTAGTATAGACAGCGGCAGGGGTGGCTATGGCTACACCTTC
CASSIDSGRGGYGYTF
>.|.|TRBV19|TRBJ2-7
TGTGCCAGTAACCTGGCTTGGGACGACTCCTACGAGCAGTACTTC
CASNLAWDDSYEQYF
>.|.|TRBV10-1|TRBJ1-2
TGCGCCAGCAGTGAAGGGTTGGGCTATGGCTACACCTTC
CASSEGLGYGYTF
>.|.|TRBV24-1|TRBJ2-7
TGTGCCACCAGTGATTCCCGGACCACGGTCGAGCAGTACTTC
CATSDSRTTVEQYF
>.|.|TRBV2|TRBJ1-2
TGTGCCAGCAGTGCCGCGGGAGGCTACACCTTC
CASSAAGGYTF
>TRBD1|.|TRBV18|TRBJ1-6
TGTGCCAGCTCACCTTTGGGACAGGCGAATTCACCCCTCCACTTT
CASSPLGQANSPLHF
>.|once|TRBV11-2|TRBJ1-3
TGTGCCAGCAGCTTAAGGCAGAGATCAAACACCATATATTTT
CASSLRQRSNTIYF
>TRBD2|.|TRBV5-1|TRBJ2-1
TGCGCCAGCAGCCCGGGGACTAGCGGGTTGTACAATGAGCAGTTCTTC
CASSPGTSGLYNEQFF
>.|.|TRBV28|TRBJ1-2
TGTGCCAGCAGACCCTTCATGGACCATCCTCGGGGCTACACCTTC
CASRPFMDHPRGYTF
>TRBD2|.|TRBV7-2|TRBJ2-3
TGTGCCAGCAGTCTGAGAGGCGGGGGTATCGATACGCAGTATTTT
CASSLRGGGIDTQYF
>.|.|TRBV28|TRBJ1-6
TGTGCCAGCATGTCGGGAGGGGCCACCTATAATTCACCCCTCCACTTT
CASMSGGATYNSPLHF
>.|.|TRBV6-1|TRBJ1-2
TGTGCCAGCAGTGAGGGAGGCCTCGGCTATGGCTACACCTTC
CASSEGGLGYGYTF
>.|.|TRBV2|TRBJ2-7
TGTGCCAAAGGAGCCGGGACATCTTACGAGCAGTACTTC
CAKGAGTSYEQYF
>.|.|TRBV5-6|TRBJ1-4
TGTGCCAGCAGCTGGGGTGGGGCTGAAAAACTGTTTTTT
CASSWGGAEKLFF
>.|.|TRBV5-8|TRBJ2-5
TGTGCCAGCAGCCTACCCGAAGAAGAGACCCAGTACTTC
CASSLPEEETQYF